The 17 T cell receptor beta chains presented below share a single source sample, sequenced in a study of OX40 agonist ivuxolimab in advanced cancers. Libraries were prepared by immunoSEQ multiplex PCR; TCRdb keeps only in-frame clonotypes and omits some of them. The table includes approximately 38,000 clones, 65% to 90% detected once. The material sequenced was CD4+ or CD8+ T cells sorted from blood, taken in a trial of the OX40 agonist ivuxolimab. The receptors shown here come from an adult with an advanced solid tumor such as melanoma, head and neck, liver or kidney cancer.

The chain combines TRBV5-4 with TRBJ2-7; D may correspond to TRBD1 or TRBD2 (6 bases each). This CDR3 region has 16 residues. Germline-derived CDR1 and CDR2 are SGHNT and YYREEE (reference sequence). Trimming removed 2 bases at V and 2 bases at J, with 17 bases between. CDR3 coding DNA: TGTGCCAGCAGCTTTATGGGGGGCGCAAGTCCCTACGAGCAGTACTTC. This sequence encodes CASSFMGGASPYEQYF.

This rearrangement joins TRBV29-1 to TRBJ2-3; D is possibly TRBD1 or TRBD2 (5 bases each). V shed 0 bases and J shed 0 bases, with 13 bases lying between them. Germline loops: CDR1 SQVTM, CDR2 ANQGSEA. The CDR3 is made up of 16 amino acids. The CDR3 loop is CSVEDFGTDSTDTQYF. The CDR3 nucleotides are TGCAGCGTTGAAGATTTTGGGACGGATAGCACAGATACGCAGTATTTT.

This clone was counted once. The J gene is TRBJ2-5, the V gene TRBV7-2, with TRBD2 identical over 9 bases. The CDR3 length is 15 residues. CDR1 is SGHTA, CDR2 FQGNSA, per germline. V lost 5 bases, J lost 1 base, and 5 bases stayed unmatched. The CDR3 spells CASSEGTSLQETQYF. CDR3 nucleotides: TGTGCCAGCAGCGAAGGGACTAGCCTCCAAGAGACCCAGTACTTC.

To note about this clone: A read error may account for a junction end that differs from germline. The same CDR3 arises from other DNA sequences in this sample as well. The V gene is TRBV7-9, the J gene TRBJ2-6; TRBD2 agrees at 8 bases. This CDR3 has 15 residues. CDR1 and CDR2 (germline): SEHNR, FQNEAQ (reference sequence). The CDR3 loop reads CASSLAGSGANVLTF. For the CDR3, the DNA is TGTGCCAGCAGCCTAGCGGGCTCTGGGGCCAACGTCCTGACTTTC.

The CDR3 spells CASSDPGTGGWELFF. The DNA for the CDR3 is TGTGCCAGCAGCGACCCCGGGACAGGGGGCTGGGAGCTGTTTTTT. The chain links TRBV2 to TRBJ2-2, with 12 bases identical to TRBD1. The CDR3 totals 15 residues. V lost 6 bases to trimming and J lost 9 bases; unmatched junction nucleotides: 8. The germline gives CDR1 SNHLY, CDR2 FYNNEI.

The chain couples TRBV27 to TRBJ2-7; 11 nucleotides line up with TRBD1. V shed 1 base and J 7 bases; nucleotides not matched to a gene: 12. Germline CDR1 reads MNHEY; CDR2 reads SMNVEV (reference sequence). This CDR3 has 17 amino acids. CDR3 in amino acids: CASSLLIPGQGAQEQYF. In DNA, the CDR3 is TGTGCCAGCAGTTTATTGATACCCGGACAGGGGGCGCAAGAGCAGTACTTC.

This sequence joins TRBV10-3 and TRBJ1-1; no clear D gene. Between the trimmed V and J ends, which lost 7 bases and 2 bases, there was a span of 11 bases. This CDR3 region has 13 residues. The germline V gene has CDR1 ENHRY and CDR2 SYGVKD. The CDR3 loop reads CAIMQDANTEAFF. DNA for the CDR3: TGTGCCATCATGCAGGACGCCAACACTGAAGCTTTCTTT.

The chain couples TRBV2 to TRBJ2-2; no definite D call. The germline CDR1 and CDR2 sequences are SNHLY and FYNNEI. CDR3 length: 12 residues. Deletions cut 11 bases from V and 6 bases from J, with 13 bases between. CDR3 coding DNA: TGTGCCGAACTGGATGGGGCCGGGGAGCTGTTTTTT. Its protein product is CAELDGAGELFF.

The chain has TRBV5-1 and TRBJ2-5; D not resolved. The V gene lost 4 bases and the J gene lost 4 bases, with 20 bases spanning the gap. This CDR3 is 16 amino acids long. Looked up from germline, CDR1 is SGHRS and CDR2 is YFSETQ. CDR3 protein: CASSGPGPAPPETQYF. CDR3 DNA sequence: TGCGCCAGCAGCGGACCGGGCCCAGCCCCTCCAGAGACCCAGTACTTC.

The CDR3 protein is CASSLADRGVSQPQHF. The CDR3 DNA sequence: TGTGCCAGCAGCTTAGCGGATAGGGGGGTTAGTCAGCCCCAGCATTTT. This sequence joins TRBV7-6 and TRBJ1-5, with D maybe TRBD1 (6 bases). The CDR3 extends over 16 amino acids. The ends were cut back, 0 bases at V and 6 bases at J, with 15 bases in the middle. Per germline, CDR1 SGHVS and CDR2 FNYEAQ.

This clone has more than one count but fewer than ten. V gene TRBV29-1 combines with J gene TRBJ2-1; D is perhaps TRBD1 or TRBD2 (5 bases each). Trimming took 2 bases from V and 7 from J, leaving 6 bases between them. The germline gives CDR1 SQVTM, CDR2 ANQGSEA. This CDR3 contains 11 residues. The CDR3, as DNA: TGCAGCGTTGAATGGGGGAATGAGCAGTTCTTC. Translated: CSVEWGNEQFF.

The chain combines TRBV6-5 with TRBJ2-7; D might be TRBD2 (6 bases). The CDR3 consists of 13 residues. The V and J ends lost 4 bases and 7 bases respectively, with 14 bases between them. Per germline, CDR1 MNHEY and CDR2 SVGAGI. In nucleotides, the CDR3 is TGTGCCAGCAGTTTCGGGACTTCTTCGGAGCAGTACTTC. This sequence encodes CASSFGTSSEQYF.

V and J are TRBV7-3 and TRBJ2-1; 11 bases match TRBD2. This CDR3 contains 17 residues. Germline lookup yields CDR1 SGHTA and CDR2 FQGTGA. V lost 5 bases and J lost 6; bases outside the gene matches: 12. The CDR3 DNA sequence: TGTGCCAGCAGCCCCTTGAGCGGGACTAGCGGCTCCAATGAGCAGTTCTTC. It encodes CASSPLSGTSGSNEQFF.

CDR3 in amino acids: CASSLAGASYNEQFF. Here the CDR3 DNA reads TGTGCCAGCAGCTTAGCAGGAGCTTCCTACAATGAGCAGTTCTTC. V is TRBV7-3 and J is TRBJ2-1; D gene ambiguous. The CDR3 has 15 amino acids. Trimming removed 2 bases at V and 1 base at J, with 9 bases between. Germline lookup yields CDR1 SGHTA and CDR2 FQGTGA.

This clone was recorded once. V usage is TRBV9 and J usage is TRBJ2-3; the D gene could be TRBD1 or TRBD2 (6 bases each). Germline values: CDR1 SGDLS, CDR2 YYNGEE. The CDR3 spans 13 residues. Trimming pared 8 bases from V and 2 bases from J, leaving 12 bases between. The CDR3 DNA reads TGTGCCAGTGACGGGGGCTACACAGATACGCAGTATTTT. Protein sequence: CASDGGYTDTQYF.

The genes are TRBV6-1 and TRBJ1-6, with 7 bases that match TRBD1. The V gene's germline CDR1 is MNHNS and CDR2 SASEGT. Losses at the gene ends were 6 bases for V and 6 bases for J; bases not matched to a gene: 8. CDR3 length: 15 amino acids. CDR3 sequence: CASRARQGSNSPLHF. The DNA for the CDR3 is TGTGCCAGCAGGGCTAGACAGGGTAGTAATTCACCCCTCCACTTT.

This chain links TRBV7-9 with TRBJ2-7; TRBD2 might be the D (5 bases). The length of the CDR3 is 13 residues. Germline V gives CDR1 SEHNR, CDR2 FQNEAQ (reference sequence). Trimming cost V 6 bases and J 3 bases, with 12 bases left between them. CDR3 nucleotide sequence: TGTGCCAGCAGTTCACCGGGGTACTACGAGCAGTACTTC. Amino acids: CASSSPGYYEQYF. Complete variable domain (other parts from reference TRBV7-9 and TRBJ2-7): DTGVSQNPRHKITKRGQNVTFRCDPISEHNRLYWYRQTLGQGPEFLTYFQNEAQLEKSRLLSDRFSAERPKGSFSTLEIQRTEQGDSAMYLCASSSPGYYEQYFGPGTRLTVT.